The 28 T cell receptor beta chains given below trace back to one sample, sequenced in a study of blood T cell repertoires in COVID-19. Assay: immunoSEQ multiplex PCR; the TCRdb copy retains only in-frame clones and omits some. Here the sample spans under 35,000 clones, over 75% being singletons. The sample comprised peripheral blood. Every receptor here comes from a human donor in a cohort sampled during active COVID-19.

Here the CDR3 reads CASSPGAGPQETQYF. The CDR3 DNA reads TGTGCCAGCAGCCCTGGAGCGGGGCCACAAGAGACCCAGTACTTC. The rearrangement joins TRBV7-3 to TRBJ2-5; 7 positions match TRBD2. This CDR3 comprises 15 residues. Unmatched junction bases numbered 8, after V lost 5 bases and J lost 2 bases. Germline assignment: CDR1 SGHTA and CDR2 FQGTGA.

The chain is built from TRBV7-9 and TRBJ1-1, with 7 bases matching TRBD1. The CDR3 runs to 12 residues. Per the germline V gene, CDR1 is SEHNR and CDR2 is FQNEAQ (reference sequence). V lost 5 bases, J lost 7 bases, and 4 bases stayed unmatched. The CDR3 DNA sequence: TGTGCCAGCAGCCAGACAGGGTTTGAAGCTTTCTTT. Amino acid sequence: CASSQTGFEAFF.

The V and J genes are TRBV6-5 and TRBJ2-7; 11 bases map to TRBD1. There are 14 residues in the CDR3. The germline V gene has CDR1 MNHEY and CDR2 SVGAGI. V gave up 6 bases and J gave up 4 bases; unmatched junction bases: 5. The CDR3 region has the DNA TGTGCCAGCAGCGCCGGGACAGGGGGTTACGAGCAGTACTTC. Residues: CASSAGTGGYEQYF.

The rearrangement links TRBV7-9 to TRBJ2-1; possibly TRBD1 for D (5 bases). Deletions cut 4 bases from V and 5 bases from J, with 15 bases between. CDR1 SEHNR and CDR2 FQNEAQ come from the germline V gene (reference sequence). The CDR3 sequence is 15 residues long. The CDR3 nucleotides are TGTGCCAGCAGCTCCCAGGGTGGGGCGAACAATGAGCAGTTCTTC. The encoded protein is CASSSQGGANNEQFF.

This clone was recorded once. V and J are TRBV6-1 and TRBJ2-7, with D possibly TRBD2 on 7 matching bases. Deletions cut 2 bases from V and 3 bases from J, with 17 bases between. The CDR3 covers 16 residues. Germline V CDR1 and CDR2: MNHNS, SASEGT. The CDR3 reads CASSEILSGGHYEQYF. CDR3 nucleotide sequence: TGTGCCAGCAGTGAAATTTTGTCCGGGGGGCACTACGAGCAGTACTTC.

CDR3 in DNA: TGTGCCAGCAGTCCCTTAACTAGCGGGGGTTACGAGCAGTACTTC. It specifies CASSPLTSGGYEQYF. V gene TRBV27 combines with J gene TRBJ2-7; 11 bases line up with TRBD2. V trimming: 5 bases; J trimming: 4 bases; junction bases outside the gene matches: 7. The CDR3 is 15 residues long. CDR1 is MNHEY and CDR2 is SMNVEV in the germline V gene (reference sequence).

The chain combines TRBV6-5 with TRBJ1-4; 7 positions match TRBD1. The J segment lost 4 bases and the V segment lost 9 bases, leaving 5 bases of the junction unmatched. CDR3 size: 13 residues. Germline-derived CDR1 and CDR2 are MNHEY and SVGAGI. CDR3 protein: CASSQGVNEKLFF. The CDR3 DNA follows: TGTGCCAGTAGTCAGGGGGTTAATGAAAAACTGTTTTTT.

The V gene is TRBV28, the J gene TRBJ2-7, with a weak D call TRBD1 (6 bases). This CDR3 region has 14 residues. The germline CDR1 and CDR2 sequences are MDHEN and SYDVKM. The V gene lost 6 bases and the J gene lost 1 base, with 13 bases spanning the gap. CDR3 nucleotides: TGTGCCAGCAGGGAGACAGGCGTTTCCTACGAGCAGTACTTC. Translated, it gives CASRETGVSYEQYF.

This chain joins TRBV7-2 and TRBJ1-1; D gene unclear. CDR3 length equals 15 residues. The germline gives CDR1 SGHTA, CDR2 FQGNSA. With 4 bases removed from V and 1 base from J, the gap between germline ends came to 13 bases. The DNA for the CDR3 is TGTGCCAGCAGCTCAACGCCCAACTGGAACACTGAAGCTTTCTTT. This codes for CASSSTPNWNTEAFF.

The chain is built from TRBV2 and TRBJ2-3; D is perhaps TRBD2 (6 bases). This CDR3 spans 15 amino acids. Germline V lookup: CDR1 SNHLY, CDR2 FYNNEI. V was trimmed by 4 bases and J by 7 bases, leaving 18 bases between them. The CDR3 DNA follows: TGTGCCAGCAGTGGGGGCGAGAGGGAGGTGCATACGCAGTATTTT. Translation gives CASSGGEREVHTQYF.

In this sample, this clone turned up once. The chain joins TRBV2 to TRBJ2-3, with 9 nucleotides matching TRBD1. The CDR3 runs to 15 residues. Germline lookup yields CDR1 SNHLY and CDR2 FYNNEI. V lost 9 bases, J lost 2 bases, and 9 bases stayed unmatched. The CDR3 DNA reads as TGTGCCAGTCTGTTCGGGACAGGGTACACAGATACGCAGTATTTT. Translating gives CASLFGTGYTDTQYF.

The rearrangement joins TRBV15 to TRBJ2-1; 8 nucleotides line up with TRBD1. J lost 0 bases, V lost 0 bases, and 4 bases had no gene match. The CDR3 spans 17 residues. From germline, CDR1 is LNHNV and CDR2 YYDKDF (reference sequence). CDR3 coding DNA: TGTGCCACCAGCAGAGAACGAACAGGGGGCTCCTACAATGAGCAGTTCTTC. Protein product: CATSRERTGGSYNEQFF.

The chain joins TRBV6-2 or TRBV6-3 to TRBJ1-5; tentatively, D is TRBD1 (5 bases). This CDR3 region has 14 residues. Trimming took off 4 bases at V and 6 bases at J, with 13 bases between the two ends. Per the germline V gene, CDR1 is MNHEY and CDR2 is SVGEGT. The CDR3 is CASSSGTWGQPQHF. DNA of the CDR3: TGTGCCAGCAGTTCGGGGACTTGGGGTCAGCCCCAGCATTTT.

The CDR3: CATSDWVQGLNTGELFF. The CDR3 DNA sequence: TGTGCCACCAGTGATTGGGTCCAGGGTTTGAACACCGGGGAGCTGTTTTTT. This rearrangement joins TRBV24-1 to TRBJ2-2; a possible D gene is TRBD1 (5 bases). The CDR3 has 17 residues. The V end was cut by 2 bases, the J end by 1 base, with 13 bases between. CDR1 KGHDR and CDR2 SFDVKD come from the germline V gene.

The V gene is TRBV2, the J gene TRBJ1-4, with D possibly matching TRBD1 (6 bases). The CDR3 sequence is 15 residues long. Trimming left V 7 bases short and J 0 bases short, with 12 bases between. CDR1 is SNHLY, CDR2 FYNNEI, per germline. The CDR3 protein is CASKVGGSTNEKLFF. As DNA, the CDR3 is TGTGCCAGCAAAGTAGGGGGTTCAACTAATGAAAAACTGTTTTTT.

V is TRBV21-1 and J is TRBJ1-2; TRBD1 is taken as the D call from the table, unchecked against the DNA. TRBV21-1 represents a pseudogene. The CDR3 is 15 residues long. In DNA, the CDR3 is TGTGCCAGCAGCACCGGGACAGGGTGTGACTATGGCTACACCTTC. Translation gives CASSTGTGCDYGYTF.

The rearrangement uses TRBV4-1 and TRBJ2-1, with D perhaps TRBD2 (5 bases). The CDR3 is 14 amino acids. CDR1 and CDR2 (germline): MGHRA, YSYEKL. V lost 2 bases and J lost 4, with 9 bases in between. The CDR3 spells CASSQPDSYNEQFF. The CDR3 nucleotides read TGCGCCAGCAGCCAACCGGACTCTTACAATGAGCAGTTCTTC.

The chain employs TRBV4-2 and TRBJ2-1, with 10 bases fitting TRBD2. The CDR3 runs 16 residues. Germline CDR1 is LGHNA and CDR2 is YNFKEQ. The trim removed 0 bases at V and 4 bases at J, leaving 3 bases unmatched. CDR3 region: CASSQDSSGGYNEQFF. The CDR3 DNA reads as TGTGCCAGCAGCCAAGACTCTAGCGGGGGTTACAATGAGCAGTTCTTC.

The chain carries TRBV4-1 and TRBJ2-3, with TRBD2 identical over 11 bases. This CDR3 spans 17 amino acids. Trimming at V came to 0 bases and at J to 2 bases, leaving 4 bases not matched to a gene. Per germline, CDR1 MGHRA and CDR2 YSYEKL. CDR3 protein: CASSQDLAGGITDTQYF. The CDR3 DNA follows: TGCGCCAGCAGCCAAGATCTAGCGGGGGGAATCACAGATACGCAGTATTTT.

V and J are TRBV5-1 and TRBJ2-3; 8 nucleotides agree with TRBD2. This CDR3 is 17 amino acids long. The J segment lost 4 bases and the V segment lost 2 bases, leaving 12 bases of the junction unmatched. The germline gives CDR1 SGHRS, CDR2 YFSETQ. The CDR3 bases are TGCGCCAGCAGCTTCCCGGATGGGGTAGCGGGGCCAGATACGCAGTATTTT. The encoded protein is CASSFPDGVAGPDTQYF.

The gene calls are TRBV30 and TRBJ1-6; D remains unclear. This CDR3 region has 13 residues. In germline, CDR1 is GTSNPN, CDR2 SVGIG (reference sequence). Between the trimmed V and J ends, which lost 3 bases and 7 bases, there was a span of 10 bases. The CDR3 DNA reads TGTGCCTGGAGAAGCCTGCTGAATTCACCCCTCCACTTT. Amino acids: CAWRSLLNSPLHF.

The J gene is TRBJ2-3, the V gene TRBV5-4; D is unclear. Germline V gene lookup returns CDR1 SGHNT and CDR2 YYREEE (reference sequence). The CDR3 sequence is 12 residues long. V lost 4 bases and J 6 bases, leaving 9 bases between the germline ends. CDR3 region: CASSITRDTQYF. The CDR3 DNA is TGTGCCAGCAGCATAACTCGGGATACGCAGTATTTT.

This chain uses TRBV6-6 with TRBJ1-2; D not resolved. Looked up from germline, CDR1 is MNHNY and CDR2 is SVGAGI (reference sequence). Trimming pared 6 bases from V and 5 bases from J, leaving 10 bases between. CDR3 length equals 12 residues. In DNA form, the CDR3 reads TGTGCCAGCAGCCCCGGAGGATATGGCTACACCTTC. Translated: CASSPGGYGYTF.

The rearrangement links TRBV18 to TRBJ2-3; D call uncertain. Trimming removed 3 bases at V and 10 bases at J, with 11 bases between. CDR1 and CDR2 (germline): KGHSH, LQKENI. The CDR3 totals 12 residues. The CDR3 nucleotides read TGTGCCAGCTCACCCGACTCCGAGGCGCAGTATTTT. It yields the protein CASSPDSEAQYF.

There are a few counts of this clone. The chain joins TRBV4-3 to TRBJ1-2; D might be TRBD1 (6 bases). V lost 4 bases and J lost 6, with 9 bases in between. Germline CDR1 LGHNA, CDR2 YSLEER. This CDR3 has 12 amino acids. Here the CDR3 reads CASSRDRNGYTF. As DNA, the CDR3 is TGCGCCAGCAGCCGAGACAGGAATGGCTACACCTTC.

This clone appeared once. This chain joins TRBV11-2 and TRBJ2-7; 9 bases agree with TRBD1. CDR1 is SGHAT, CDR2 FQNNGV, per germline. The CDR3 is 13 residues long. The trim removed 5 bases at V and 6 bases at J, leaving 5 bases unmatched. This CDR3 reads CASSEDRGLEQYF. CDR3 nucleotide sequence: TGTGCCAGCAGCGAGGACAGGGGCCTCGAGCAGTACTTC.

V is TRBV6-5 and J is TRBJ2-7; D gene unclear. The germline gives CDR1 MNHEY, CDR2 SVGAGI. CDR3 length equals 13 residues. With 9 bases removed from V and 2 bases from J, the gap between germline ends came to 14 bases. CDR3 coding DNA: TGTGCCAGTCAGGCCGTCCGAGCCTACGAGCAGTACTTC. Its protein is CASQAVRAYEQYF.

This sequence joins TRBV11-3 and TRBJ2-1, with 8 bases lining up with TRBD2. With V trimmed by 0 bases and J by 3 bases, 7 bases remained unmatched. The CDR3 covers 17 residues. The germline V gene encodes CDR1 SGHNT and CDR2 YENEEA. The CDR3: CASSLDNSGAFYNEQFF. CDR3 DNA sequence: TGTGCCAGCAGCTTAGACAATAGCGGGGCGTTCTACAATGAGCAGTTCTTC.